The following is a TCR beta chain sequence with its context. Its antigen is unidentified. TCRdb's table, derived via immunoSEQ multiplex PCR, lists solely in-frame clones and lacks some. The sample has around 8,000 clones, about 78% seen once. The data belong to a study of immune evolution from preneoplasia to lung adenocarcinoma. The study, taken as a whole, reports: From normal lung to invasive adenocarcinoma, top clone frequencies appeared to decrease.

CDR3 length equals 15 residues. Germline V gene sequence: CDR1 MNHNY, CDR2 SVGAGI (reference sequence). With 7 bases removed from V and 3 bases from J, the gap between germline ends came to 13 bases. The TCR comes from an older donor with lung adenocarcinoma. The chain couples TRBV6-6 to TRBJ2-6; possible D gene TRBD1, 5 bases. Sequences were obtained from FFPE minimally invasive lung adenocarcinoma tissue. The CDR3 is CASNFMDIGANVLTF. In DNA, the CDR3 is TGTGCCAGCAATTTCATGGACATTGGGGCCAACGTCCTGACTTTC.